These T cell receptor beta chains were read from a single sample in a study of T cells in Graves' hyperthyroidism and ophthalmopathy. Using its own MiXCR run on the multiplex PCR reads, TCRdb lists one record per CDR3 protein. The repertoire consists of roughly 660,000 distinct CDR3 sequences, with 15% to 20% occurring once and the leading ten covering about 14%. Sequencing was done on a sample of blood. The source of these receptors is a man over 45 with Graves' hyperthyroidism. Each CDR3 is given with its conserved first and last residue. The D gene is left open where the match is weak. Clone size is not always given. Where it is, it says once, few, many or a class for expanded clones.

>-|TRBV7-3|TRBD2|TRBJ2-7
TGTGCCAGCAGCTTCAGCCCGACTAGCCTGAACGAGCAGTACTTC
CASSFSPTSLNEQYF
>few|TRBV7-2|-|TRBJ2-3
TGTGCCAGCAGCTGGCTAGAGTTTCTCACAAATACGCAGTATTTT
CASSWLEFLTNTQYF
>few|TRBV27|TRBD1|TRBJ2-3
TGTGCCAGCAGAAGACAGGGGGGGACTGATACGCGGTATTTT
CASRRQGGTDTRYF
>-|TRBV10-3|-|TRBJ1-4
TGTGCCATCAGTGATATAGTGACAGGTGAAAAACTGTTTTTT
CAISDIVTGEKLFF
>many|TRBV20-1|TRBD2|TRBJ2-1
TGCAGTGGTATCGGGACTAGGCGGAATGAGCAGTTCTTC
CSGIGTRRNEQFF
>many|TRBV5-4|-|TRBJ2-5
TGTGCCAGCAGCTGGGAATTGACTAGAGCAGAGACCCAGTACTTC
CASSWELTRAETQYF
>few|TRBV13|-|TRBJ2-3
TGTGCCAGCAGAATAGGTGTCGCAGATACGCAGTATTTT
CASRIGVADTQYF
>many|TRBV10-2|-|TRBJ2-7
TGCGCCAGCAGTGACCTTTCCTCGGGACTCTCCTACGAGCAGTACTTC
CASSDLSSGLSYEQYF
>-|TRBV30|-|TRBJ2-3
TGTGCCTGGAGTAAAGTGGAGACAGATACGCAGTATTTT
CAWSKVETDTQYF
>-|TRBV18|-|TRBJ1-2
TGTGCCAGCTCACTCGGGTCGGAAAATGGCTACACCTTC
CASSLGSENGYTF
>-|TRBV29-1|-|TRBJ1-2
TGCAGCGTTGCGCGGGACCTCAGGCCGAACACCTTC
CSVARDLRPNTF
>many|TRBV30|-|TRBJ1-1
TGTGCCTGGAGTGTACATGTCGGGGCTTTCTTT
CAWSVHVGAFF
>many|TRBV10-3|-|TRBJ1-2
TGTGCCATCTCATCGCTTGGGGGAAACTATGGCTACACCTTC
CAISSLGGNYGYTF
>many|TRBV7-9|TRBD2|TRBJ2-3
TGTGCCAGCAGCTCTCCGGGACTAGCGGGCTTTTTCACAGATACGCAGTATTTT
CASSSPGLAGFFTDTQYF
>-|TRBV6-2/TRBV6-3|-|TRBJ2-4
TGTGCCAGCAGTGGACTGGAGACTGATCTGACCAAAAACATTCAGTACTTC
CASSGLETDLTKNIQYF
>many|TRBV7-9|-|TRBJ1-4
TGTGCCAGCAGCTTCGCGATGGCTAATGAAAAACTGTTTTTT
CASSFAMANEKLFF
>-|TRBV15|TRBD2|TRBJ2-5
TGTGCCACCAGCAGAGTTGATAGCGGGAGTTGGGAGACCCAGTACTTC
CATSRVDSGSWETQYF
>many|TRBV12-3/TRBV12-4|-|TRBJ2-5
TGTGCCAGCAGTTGGGGGCCTGAGACCCAGTACTTC
CASSWGPETQYF
>-|TRBV29-1|TRBD1|TRBJ2-1
TGCAGCGTTGAAGTTGTGGACAGGCCCTGGAATGAGCAGTTCTTC
CSVEVVDRPWNEQFF
>few|TRBV5-1|TRBD2|TRBJ2-1
TGCGCCAGTTTGGGAGGGCCTTCCAATGAGCAGTTCTTC
CASLGGPSNEQFF
>-|TRBV2|-|TRBJ2-7
TGTGCCAGCAGTGATAATTGGAGGGGGACTTCCTACGAGCAGTACTTC
CASSDNWRGTSYEQYF
>many|TRBV7-9|-|TRBJ2-3
TGTGCCAGCAGCCCTACCGCGGAGACAGATACGCAGTATTTT
CASSPTAETDTQYF
>-|TRBV29-1|-|TRBJ2-5
TGCAGCGTTGACAGGGCTCAAGAGACCCAGTACTTC
CSVDRAQETQYF
>many|TRBV10-3|TRBD1|TRBJ2-7
TGTGCCATCACCCCCCGGGACAGTGCCTACGAGCAGTACTTC
CAITPRDSAYEQYF
>few|TRBV15|TRBD2|TRBJ2-1
TGTGCCACCAGCCCTAGCGGGAGTAGGGATGAGCAGTTCTTC
CATSPSGSRDEQFF
>many|TRBV7-9|TRBD2|TRBJ2-3
TGTGCCAGCAGCTTTCTCCCAATACTAGCGGGAGGTCCCTCTAGCACAGATACGCAGTATTTT
CASSFLPILAGGPSSTDTQYF
>few|TRBV5-6|-|TRBJ1-5
TGTGCCAGCAGCTTGGCTCGATTCAATCAGCCCCAGCATTTT
CASSLARFNQPQHF
>many|TRBV7-8|-|TRBJ1-1
TGTGCCAGCAGCTCAACCCAAATGAACACTGAAGCTTTCTTT
CASSSTQMNTEAFF
>once|TRBV2|-|TRBJ1-4
TGTGCCAGCAGGGTGACTCCCCCGGGAGTAACTAATGAAAAACTGTTTTTT
CASRVTPPGVTNEKLFF
>many|TRBV27|TRBD2|TRBJ2-3
TGTGCCAGCAGTCCCCTGAGCGGGAGTCTTAGCACAGATACGCAGTATTTT
CASSPLSGSLSTDTQYF
>many|TRBV6-2/TRBV6-3|TRBD2|TRBJ2-5
TGTGCCAGCAGAGATGGGACTAGCGGGTTGGGAGAGACCCAGTACTTC
CASRDGTSGLGETQYF
>few|TRBV24-1|TRBD2|TRBJ2-5
TGTGCCACCAGTGATCCCGCCATCAGCGGGAGGTTAAAAGAGACCCAGTACTTC
CATSDPAISGRLKETQYF
>many|TRBV12-3/TRBV12-4|TRBD1|TRBJ2-7
TGTGCCAGCAGTTTAATTGACAGGGTGGGCGAGCAGTACTTC
CASSLIDRVGEQYF
>many|TRBV28|-|TRBJ2-1
TGTGCCAGCAGTACCCCGGGGAACTCCTACAATGAGCAGTTCTTC
CASSTPGNSYNEQFF
>-|TRBV27|TRBD1|TRBJ1-4
TGTGCCAGCAGTTCAAAAATCCAGGGGGCGGAGGAAAAACTGTTTTTT
CASSSKIQGAEEKLFF
>-|TRBV20-1|TRBD1|TRBJ1-1
TGCAGTGCTAGCCCCGGCACAGGGGCGAACACTGAAGCTTTCTTT
CSASPGTGANTEAFF
>-|TRBV14|-|TRBJ2-3
TGTGCCAGCAGCCCCTGGGGCCCAGATACGCAGTATTTT
CASSPWGPDTQYF
>-|TRBV28|-|TRBJ2-7
TGTGCCAGCAGTTTAGACTCCGTGGACGAGCAGTACTTC
CASSLDSVDEQYF
>-|TRBV9|-|TRBJ2-1
TGTGCCAGCAGCGTAGAAGTGGGGTTATCTCGAAGGGATGAGCAGTTCTTC
CASSVEVGLSRRDEQFF
>few|TRBV20-1|-|TRBJ2-3
TGCAGTGCGAATGTCCGGGACCGGGCCACAGATACGCAGTATTTT
CSANVRDRATDTQYF
>many|TRBV2|-|TRBJ2-2
TGTGCCACGTCCCGGAGGGTTCCTAAGGACACCGGGGAGCTGTTTTTT
CATSRRVPKDTGELFF